This TCR beta chain derives from a study of OX40 agonist ivuxolimab in advanced cancers. Study background: The dose-escalation cohort was about 80% male, with a mean age of about 56 years, ranging about 23 to 79. Study-level findings and limits: Some nonresponders additionally presented with little normalized T-cell clonal expansion. Expanded clones tended on average to be more numerous among CD8+ T cells than CD4+.

Sequenced by immunoSEQ multiplex PCR; TCRdb stores in-frame clones only, minus some. The sample consists of approximately 70,000 clones, more than 70% of them appearing once. Germline lookup yields CDR1 SGHRS and CDR2 YFSETQ. Trimming at V came to 0 bases and at J to 2 bases, leaving 11 bases not matched to a gene. This CDR3 comprises 19 residues. With respect to this clone: The antigen is not known.

This sequence joins TRBV5-1 and TRBJ2-1; 10 nucleotides match TRBD2. This sequence originates from an adult with an advanced solid tumor such as melanoma, head and neck, liver or kidney cancer. Here the sequenced sample was CD4+ or CD8+ T cells sorted from blood, taken in a trial of the OX40 agonist ivuxolimab. The CDR3 region has the DNA TGCGCCAGCAGCTTGGCAGGGGTTAGCGGGAGGAGGCCCTACAATGAGCAGTTCTTC. Encoded protein: CASSLAGVSGRRPYNEQFF. Together with reference TRBV5-1 and TRBJ2-1, the CDR3 gives the full variable domain: KAGVTQTPRYLIKTRGQQVTLSCSPISGHRSVSWYQQTPGQGLQFLFEYFSETQRNKGNFPGRFSGRQFSNSRSEMNVSTLELGDSALYLCASSLAGVSGRRPYNEQFFGPGTRLTVL.